This T cell receptor (beta chain) emerged from a study of blood T cell repertoires in COVID-19. At the level of the study: Sites across the United States, Italy and Spain contributed samples from acute and convalescent COVID-19. T cells, B-cell-depleted T cells, or PBMCs supplied cDNA or gDNA.

CDR1 LNHDA and CDR2 SQIVND come from the germline V gene (reference sequence). Trimming stripped 6 bases from V and 2 bases from J, with 17 bases between. The CDR3 covers 17 residues. Authors' analysis steps: Amplification with reference gene primers provided the estimates of nucleated cell counts. Profiling relied on immunoSEQ multiplex PCR, and the TCRdb table lists in-frame clones only, not all of them. V, J and clone size were drawn from that table, and D and trimming were deduced from the DNA. The table includes approximately 130,000 clones, just under 90% detected once. The TCR was taken from a woman aged 50 to 65 with acute or convalescent COVID-19. The chain is built from TRBV19 and TRBJ1-6; D uncertain. Specimen: peripheral blood. DNA of the CDR3: TGTGCCAGTAGACACACTGCACAGAGTCCCTATAATTCACCCCTCCACTTT. It codes for CASRHTAQSPYNSPLHF.